The text below deals with one TCR beta chain. TCRdb re-called the RT-PCR reads through MiXCR, storing one row per CDR3 protein. Here the sample spans about 540,000 distinct CDR3 sequences, roughly 23% being singletons. The CDR3 covers 12 residues. Trimming removed 3 bases from V and 6 bases from J, with 9 bases in between. CDR1 is DFQATT and CDR2 is SNEGSKA in the germline V gene (reference sequence). The source of the sample is a study of response to subunit inactivated influenza vaccine. The data also belong to a second study, concerning T cells expressing NK-cell markers. That work adds: The authors made TCR beta cDNA libraries by 5'RACE template switching. This switching added a universal primer site and UMIs. Of CD8+ T cells, 1.0-7.0% belonged to dominant NKG2C+ clonotypes in six donors. Whether expanded NKG2C+ T cell clones recognized HCMV stayed uncertain.

Material: CD4+ T cells sorted from PBMCs, obtained 12 days after vaccination. The chain uses TRBV20-1 and TRBJ1-5; weak D call: TRBD1 (6 bases). This receptor was identified in a man between 45 and 60 years old who received an inactivated influenza vaccine. The CDR3 loop is CSARGQSQPQHF. The CDR3, as DNA: TGCAGTGCTAGGGGACAATCTCAGCCCCAGCATTTT.